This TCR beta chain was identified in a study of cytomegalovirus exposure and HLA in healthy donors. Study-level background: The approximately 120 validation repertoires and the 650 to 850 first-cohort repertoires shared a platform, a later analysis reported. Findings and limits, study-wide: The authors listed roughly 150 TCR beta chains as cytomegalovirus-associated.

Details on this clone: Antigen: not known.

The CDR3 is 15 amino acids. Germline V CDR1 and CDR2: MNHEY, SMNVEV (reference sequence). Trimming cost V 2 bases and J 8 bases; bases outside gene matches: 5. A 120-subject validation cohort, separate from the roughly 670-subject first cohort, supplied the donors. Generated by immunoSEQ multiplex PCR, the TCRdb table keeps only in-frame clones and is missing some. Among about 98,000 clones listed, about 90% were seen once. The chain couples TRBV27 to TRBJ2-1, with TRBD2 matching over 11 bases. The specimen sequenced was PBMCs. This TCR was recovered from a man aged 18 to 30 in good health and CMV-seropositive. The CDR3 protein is CASSLLAGGIYEQFF. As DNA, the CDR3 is TGTGCCAGCAGTTTACTAGCGGGGGGTATCTATGAGCAGTTCTTC.